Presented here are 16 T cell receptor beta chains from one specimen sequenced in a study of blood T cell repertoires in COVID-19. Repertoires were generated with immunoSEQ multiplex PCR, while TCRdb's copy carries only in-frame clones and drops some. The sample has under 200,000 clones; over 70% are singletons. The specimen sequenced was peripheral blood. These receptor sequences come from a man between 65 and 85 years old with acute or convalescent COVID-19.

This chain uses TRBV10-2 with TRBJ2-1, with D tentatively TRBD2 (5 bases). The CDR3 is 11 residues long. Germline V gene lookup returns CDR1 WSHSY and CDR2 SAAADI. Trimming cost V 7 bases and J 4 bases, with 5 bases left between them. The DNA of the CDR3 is TGCGCCAGCACGGGGTACAATGAGCAGTTCTTC. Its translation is CASTGYNEQFF.

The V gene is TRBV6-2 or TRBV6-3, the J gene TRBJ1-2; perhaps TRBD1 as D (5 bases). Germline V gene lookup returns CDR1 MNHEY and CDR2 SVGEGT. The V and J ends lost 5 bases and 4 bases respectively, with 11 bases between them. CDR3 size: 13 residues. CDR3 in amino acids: CASSGDRFYGYTF. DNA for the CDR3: TGTGCCAGCAGTGGCGACAGATTCTATGGCTACACCTTC.

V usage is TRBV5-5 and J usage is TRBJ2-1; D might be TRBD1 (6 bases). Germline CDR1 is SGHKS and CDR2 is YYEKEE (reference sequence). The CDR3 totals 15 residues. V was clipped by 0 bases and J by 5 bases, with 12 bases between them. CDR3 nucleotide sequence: TGTGCCAGCAGCTTGGCCGGACAGCCAAACAATGAGCAGTTCTTC. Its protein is CASSLAGQPNNEQFF.

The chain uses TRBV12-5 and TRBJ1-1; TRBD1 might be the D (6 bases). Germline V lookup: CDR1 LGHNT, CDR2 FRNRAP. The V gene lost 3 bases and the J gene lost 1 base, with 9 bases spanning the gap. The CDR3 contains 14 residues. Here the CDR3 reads CASGLMTGNTEAFF. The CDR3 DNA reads TGTGCTAGTGGTTTAATGACAGGGAACACTGAAGCTTTCTTT.

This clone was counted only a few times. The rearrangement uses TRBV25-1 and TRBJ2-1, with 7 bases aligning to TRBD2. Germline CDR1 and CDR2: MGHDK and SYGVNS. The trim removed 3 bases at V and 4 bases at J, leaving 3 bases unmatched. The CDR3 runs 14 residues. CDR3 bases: TGTGCCAGCAGTGATTATAGCGGGTACAATGAGCAGTTCTTC. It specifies CASSDYSGYNEQFF.

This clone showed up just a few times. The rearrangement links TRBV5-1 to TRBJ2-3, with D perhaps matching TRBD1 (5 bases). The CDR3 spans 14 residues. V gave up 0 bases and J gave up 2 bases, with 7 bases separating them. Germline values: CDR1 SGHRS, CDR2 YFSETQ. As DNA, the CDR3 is TGCGCCAGCAGCTTGGCGACAGTCACAGATACGCAGTATTTT. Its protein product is CASSLATVTDTQYF.

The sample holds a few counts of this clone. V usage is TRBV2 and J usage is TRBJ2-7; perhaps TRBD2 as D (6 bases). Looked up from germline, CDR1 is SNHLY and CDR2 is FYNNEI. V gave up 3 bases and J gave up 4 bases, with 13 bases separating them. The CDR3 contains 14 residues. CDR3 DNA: TGTGCCAGCAGTGACCCCGGGGGTGAGTACGAGCAGTACTTC. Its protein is CASSDPGGEYEQYF.

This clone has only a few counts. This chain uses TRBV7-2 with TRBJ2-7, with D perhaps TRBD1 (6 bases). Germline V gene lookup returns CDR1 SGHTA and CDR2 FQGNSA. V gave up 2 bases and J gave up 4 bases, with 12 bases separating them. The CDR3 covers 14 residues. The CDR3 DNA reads TGTGCCAGCAGCTTAAAGACCAGGGGTTACGAGCAGTACTTC. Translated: CASSLKTRGYEQYF.

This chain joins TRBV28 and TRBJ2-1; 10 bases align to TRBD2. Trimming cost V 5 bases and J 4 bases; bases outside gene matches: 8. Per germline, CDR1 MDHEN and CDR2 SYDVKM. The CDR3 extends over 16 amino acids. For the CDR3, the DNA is TGTGCCAGCAGTCCGTCCCAAGCGGGAGGGTACAATGAGCAGTTCTTC. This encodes CASSPSQAGGYNEQFF. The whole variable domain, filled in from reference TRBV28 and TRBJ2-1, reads DVKVTQSSRYLVKRTGEKVFLECVQDMDHENMFWYRQDPGLGLRLIYFSYDVKMKEKGDIPEGYSVSREKKERFSLILESASTNQTSMYLCASSPSQAGGYNEQFFGPGTRLTVL.

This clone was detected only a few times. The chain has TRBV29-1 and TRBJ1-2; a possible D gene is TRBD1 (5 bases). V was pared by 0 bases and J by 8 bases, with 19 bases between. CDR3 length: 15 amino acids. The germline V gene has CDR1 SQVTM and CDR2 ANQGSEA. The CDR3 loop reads CSVEDRQGIGGGYTF. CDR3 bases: TGCAGCGTTGAAGATAGGCAGGGTATAGGAGGGGGCTACACCTTC. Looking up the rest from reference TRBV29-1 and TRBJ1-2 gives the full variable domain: SAVISQKPSRDICQRGTSLTIQCQVDSQVTMMFWYRQQPGQSLTLIATANQGSEATYESGFVIDKFPISRPNLTFSTLTVSNMSPEDSSIYLCSVEDRQGIGGGYTFGSGTRLTVV.

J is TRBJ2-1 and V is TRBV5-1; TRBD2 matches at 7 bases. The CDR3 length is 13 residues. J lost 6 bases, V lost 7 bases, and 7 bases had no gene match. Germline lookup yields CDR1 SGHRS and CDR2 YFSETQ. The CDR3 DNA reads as TGCGCCAGCGGGGAGGGTGGTAGCAATGAGCAGTTCTTC. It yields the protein CASGEGGSNEQFF.

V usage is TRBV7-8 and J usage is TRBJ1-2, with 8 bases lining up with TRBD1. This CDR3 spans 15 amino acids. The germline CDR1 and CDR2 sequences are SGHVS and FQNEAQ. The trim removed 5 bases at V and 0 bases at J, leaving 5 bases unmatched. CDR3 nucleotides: TGTGCCAGCAGCCAAAACAGGGGGTCTAACTATGGCTACACCTTC. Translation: CASSQNRGSNYGYTF. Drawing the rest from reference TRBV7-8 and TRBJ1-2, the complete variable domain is GAGVSQSPRYKVAKRGQDVALRCDPISGHVSLFWYQQALGQGPEFLTYFQNEAQLDKSGLPSDRFFAERPEGSVSTLKIQRTQQEDSAVYLCASSQNRGSNYGYTFGSGTRLTVV.

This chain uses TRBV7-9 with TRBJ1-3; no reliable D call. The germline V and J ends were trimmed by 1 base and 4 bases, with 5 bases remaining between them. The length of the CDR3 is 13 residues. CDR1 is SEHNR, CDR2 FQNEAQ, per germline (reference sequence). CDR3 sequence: CASSLGLGNTIYF. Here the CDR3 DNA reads TGTGCCAGCAGCTTAGGGCTGGGAAACACCATATATTTT.

The CDR3, as DNA: TGTGCCAGCAGTGGGACAGGGGGCTATGGCTACACCTTC. It codes for CASSGTGGYGYTF. The rearrangement joins TRBV25-1 to TRBJ1-2, with 10 bases fitting TRBD1. This CDR3 is 13 amino acids long. Germline CDR1 is MGHDK and CDR2 is SYGVNS. J was trimmed by 4 bases and V by 4 bases; bases with no gene match: 0.

CDR3 sequence: CSAQSSGRGSSYNEQFF. In nucleotides, the CDR3 is TGCAGCGCCCAGAGTAGCGGGAGGGGAAGCTCCTACAATGAGCAGTTCTTC. This chain connects TRBV29-1 to TRBJ2-1, with 11 bases that match TRBD2. The J segment lost 0 bases and the V segment lost 7 bases, leaving 11 bases of the junction unmatched. Per the germline V gene, CDR1 is SQVTM and CDR2 is ANQGSEA. This CDR3 spans 17 amino acids.

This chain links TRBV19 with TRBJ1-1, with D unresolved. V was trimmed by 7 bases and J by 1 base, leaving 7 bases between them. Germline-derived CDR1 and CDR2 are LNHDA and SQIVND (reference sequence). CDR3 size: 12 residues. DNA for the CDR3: TGTGCCAGTACCAGAGGGAACACTGAAGCTTTCTTT. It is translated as CASTRGNTEAFF. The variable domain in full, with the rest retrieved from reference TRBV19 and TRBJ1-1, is DGGITQSPKYLFRKEGQNVTLSCEQNLNHDAMYWYRQDPGQGLRLIYYSQIVNDFQKGDIAEGYSVSREKKESFPLTVTSAQKNPTAFYLCASTRGNTEAFFGQGTRLTVV.